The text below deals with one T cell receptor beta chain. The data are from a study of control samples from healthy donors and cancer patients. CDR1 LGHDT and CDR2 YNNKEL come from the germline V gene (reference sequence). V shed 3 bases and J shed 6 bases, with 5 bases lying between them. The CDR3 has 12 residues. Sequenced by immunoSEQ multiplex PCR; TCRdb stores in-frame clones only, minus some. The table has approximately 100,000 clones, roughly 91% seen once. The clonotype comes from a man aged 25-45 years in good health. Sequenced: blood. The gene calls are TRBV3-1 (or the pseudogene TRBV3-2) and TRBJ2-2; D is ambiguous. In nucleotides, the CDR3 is TGTGCCAGCAGCCACTGGGCCGGGGAGCTGTTTTTT. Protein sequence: CASSHWAGELFF.